This T cell receptor (beta chain) stems from a study of beta chain features in type 1 diabetes. Germline V CDR1 and CDR2: GTSNPN, SVGIG (reference sequence). The CDR3 has 13 residues. V lost 0 bases and J lost 2, with 8 bases in between. The investigators reverse transcribed all of the isolated RNA, so they sequenced expressed TCRB transcripts. Clones were sequenced by immunoSEQ multiplex PCR, and TCRdb holds only the in-frame ones, with some missing. The sample includes some 150,000 clones, over 8.5% of them seen just once. CD45RO/CCR7/CD25/CD127/CD95/CD27 sorting isolated CD4+ naive, central memory, regulatory and stem cell-like memory cells.

The source is a man aged 18 to 29 in good health. The chain employs TRBV30 and TRBJ2-7; no clear D gene. Sequenced sample: central memory CD4+ T cells from blood. The CDR3 sequence is CAWSVHGAYEQYF. CDR3 bases: TGTGCCTGGAGTGTGCACGGAGCCTACGAGCAGTACTTC.